What follows are 2 T cell receptor beta chains derived from one specimen sequenced in a study of blood T cell repertoires in COVID-19. The assay was immunoSEQ multiplex PCR, and TCRdb's table has in-frame clones only and misses some. There are 200,000 to 250,000 clones in the sample; 70% to 90% occur only once, and around 8.8% lies in the top ten. The material sequenced was PBMCs or T cells enriched from blood (not recorded which). All receptors come from a man aged 40-55 years who had recovered from COVID-19.

This chain joins TRBV3-1 (or the pseudogene TRBV3-2) and TRBJ1-2; 7 bases agree with TRBD1. The length of the CDR3 is 15 residues. The V and J ends lost 3 bases and 4 bases, in that order; junction bases with no gene match: 8. CDR1 and CDR2 (germline): LGHDT, YNNKEL (reference sequence). In DNA, the CDR3 is TGTGCCAGCAGCCAGGGGACAGCGCTTAGCTATGGCTACACCTTC. Translated: CASSQGTALSYGYTF.

J is TRBJ2-7 and V is TRBV11-2; D is unclear. Germline CDR1 reads SGHAT; CDR2 reads FQNNGV. Trimming shortened V by 2 bases and J by 2 bases, and 7 bases separated the two germline ends. CDR3 length: 13 residues. CDR3 region: CASSLPQAYEQYF. CDR3 nucleotides: TGTGCCAGCAGCTTACCGCAGGCCTACGAGCAGTACTTC.